Listed below are T cell receptor beta chains from one sample, sequenced in a study of CD8 T cells in Susac syndrome. TCRdb re-derived calls from the immunoSEQ multiplex PCR reads in MiXCR, one entry per CDR3 protein. The sample holds some 300,000 distinct CDR3 sequences, 65% to 90% seen once. The sequenced sample consisted of CD8+ T cells from PBMCs. The receptors derive from a human donor with multiple sclerosis. CDR3s include the opening cysteine and the closing phenylalanine or tryptophan. The D gene is left open where the match is weak. Only part of the rows carry a size: once, few, many, or a class if the clone is expanded.

D	size	J	V	DNA	CDR3
.	.	TRBJ2-7	TRBV19	TGTGCCAGTAGTATCACAGGTGCCAGCGAGCAGTACTTC	CASSITGASEQYF
.	once	TRBJ2-1	TRBV6-5	TGTGCCAGCAGTTACTCCTCGGGCAGGGCTGGGGGGAGCTCCTACAATGAGCAGTTCTTC	CASSYSSGRAGGSSYNEQFF
.	.	TRBJ2-1	TRBV25-1	TGTGCCAGCAAGGGAGGCAGCCTGGTCTTC	CASKGGSLVF
.	.	TRBJ2-7	TRBV6-5	TGTGCCAGCAGTTACTCGGTGTTGGGGCCCTACGAGCAGTACTTC	CASSYSVLGPYEQYF
.	.	TRBJ2-3	TRBV20-1	TGCAGTACCGATGATAGGGAGGGCACAGATACGCAGTATTTT	CSTDDREGTDTQYF
.	.	TRBJ2-1	TRBV2	TGTGCCAGCAGTGATGCGTGGGACCCGTTGTATGAGCAGTTCTTC	CASSDAWDPLYEQFF
.	once	TRBJ2-1	TRBV20-1	TGCAGTGCTAGAGATAGACACAGCTCCTACAATGAGCAGTTCTTC	CSARDRHSSYNEQFF
TRBD1	.	TRBJ1-2	TRBV27	TGTGCCAGCAGTTTAGAGGAGACAGGGAGCTATGGCTACACCTTC	CASSLEETGSYGYTF
.	.	TRBJ2-2	TRBV28	TGTGCCAGCAGTTTATACCGAGGCGGCGGGGAGCTGTTTTTT	CASSLYRGGGELFF
.	once	TRBJ1-1	TRBV9	TGTGCCAGCAGCGTAGGCGGCAACCGGAACACTGAAGCTTTCTTT	CASSVGGNRNTEAFF
.	.	TRBJ2-7	TRBV7-2	TGTGCCAGCAGCTTACGGCAGGGCCACGAGCAGTACTTC	CASSLRQGHEQYF
.	few	TRBJ2-7	TRBV27	TGTGCCAGCAGTTTGGCTGTTTCCTCCTACGAGCAGTACTTC	CASSLAVSSYEQYF
.	.	TRBJ1-3	TRBV19	TGTGCCAGTAGCCCCTTCGGAGGGGCGAGCTCTGAAAACACCATATATTTT	CASSPFGGASSENTIYF
.	.	TRBJ2-7	TRBV20-1	TGCAGTGCTAGAATGAGGGAGAGCTCCTACGAGCAGTACTTC	CSARMRESSYEQYF
TRBD1	.	TRBJ1-5	TRBV5-6	TGTGCCAGCAGCTCGGGACAGGGTTTATGGAATCAGCCCCAGCATTTT	CASSSGQGLWNQPQHF
TRBD1	.	TRBJ2-7	TRBV11-2	TGTGCCAGCAGCTTAGAGTCCTGGGTTCCTAGTCCTCGGGACAGGGGGCCCGAGCAGTACTTC	CASSLESWVPSPRDRGPEQYF
.	few	TRBJ2-3	TRBV27	TGTGCCAGCAGTTTGGCTAGCACAGATACGCAGTATTTT	CASSLASTDTQYF
.	.	TRBJ2-1	TRBV28	TGTGCCAGCAACTTTATTAGGGGTAATGAGCAGTTCTTC	CASNFIRGNEQFF
TRBD2	.	TRBJ2-1	TRBV11-1	TGTGCCAGCAGCTTTACTAGCGGGGCCTACAATGAGCAGTTCTTC	CASSFTSGAYNEQFF
.	.	TRBJ2-7	TRBV20-1	TGCAGTGCTAGGGTTGCAGGGTGGGAGCAGTACTTC	CSARVAGWEQYF
.	.	TRBJ1-2	TRBV29-1	TGCAGCGCCCTCAGGGATGGCTACACCTTC	CSALRDGYTF
.	.	TRBJ2-5	TRBV5-1	TGCGCCAGCAGCCTTTCTCCTAACCAAGAGACCCAGTACTTC	CASSLSPNQETQYF
.	.	TRBJ1-1	TRBV6-5	TGTGCCAGCAGTTATCAGCTGAACACTGAAGCTTTCTTT	CASSYQLNTEAFF
TRBD2	few	TRBJ2-1	TRBV19	TGTGCCAGTAGTATCTTCGCTAGCGGGAGGGATGAGCAGTTCTTC	CASSIFASGRDEQFF
.	.	TRBJ2-7	TRBV10-2	TGCGCCAGCCAGTCGTCAGGCCCGGCCTACGAGCAGTACTTC	CASQSSGPAYEQYF